The entry below gives a single T cell receptor (beta chain) sequence along with its context. The ends were cut back, 5 bases at V and 2 bases at J, with 13 bases in the middle. CDR3 length: 14 residues. Looked up from germline, CDR1 is SNHLY and CDR2 is FYNNEI. How the authors handled the data: Cell counts per sample came from amplifying reference gene primers. Sequencing was performed with immunoSEQ multiplex PCR; in TCRdb, only in-frame clones are kept and a portion is missing. V, J and clone size derive from that table, while D and trimming were established from the DNA sequence. Of tens of thousands of clones in the sample, 70% to 90% are singletons; the top ten hold about 4%. The data are from a study of blood T cell repertoires in COVID-19. Study-level background: Both acute and convalescent COVID-19 samples were obtained from the United States, Italy and Spain. Sources were T cells, B-cell-depleted T cells, or PBMCs; the material itself was cDNA or gDNA.

The sequence was collected from a man between 45 and 60 years old with acute or convalescent COVID-19. The chain has TRBV2 and TRBJ2-7, with TRBD1 as a possible D gene (6 bases). The sequencing sample was made of peripheral blood. CDR3 sequence: CASSYRVGTYEQYF. The CDR3, as DNA: TGTGCCAGCAGTTACAGGGTGGGTACCTACGAGCAGTACTTC.